The entry below describes one T cell receptor beta chain. Its antigen remains unidentified. Quantitative molecular-barcoded 5'-RACE generated the TCR beta libraries. TCRdb recomputed calls from the 5' RACE reads with MiXCR, one row per CDR3 protein. The sample lists 100,000 or so distinct CDR3 sequences, 24% seen once, with over 9% in the top ten. The CDR3 totals 14 residues. From germline, CDR1 is SGHDT and CDR2 YYEEEE. Trimming at V came to 4 bases and at J to 8 bases, leaving 9 bases not matched to a gene. This sample is drawn from a study of CD8 T cells in ankylosing spondylitis. Study results and limitations: Reportedly, significant enrichment of disease-linked clones occurred in matched ankylosing spondylitis synovial fluid. Earlier work had already found some motif variants in reactive arthritis synovial fluid and blood. In peripheral blood, disease-linked CD8+ clones occurred at relatively low frequencies.

The chain recombines TRBV5-6 with TRBJ2-1; 7 bases map to TRBD1. The specimen sequenced was synovial fluid, either unsorted or a sorted T cell fraction (not recorded which). The TCR sequence derives from a male donor with ankylosing spondylitis. The CDR3: CASSVSHRGYEQFF. CDR3 DNA sequence: TGTGCCAGCAGCGTCTCCCACAGGGGCTATGAGCAGTTCTTC.